These 5 T cell receptor beta chains were sequenced from one sample in a study of blood T cell repertoires in COVID-19. Sequencing was performed with immunoSEQ multiplex PCR; in TCRdb, only in-frame clones are kept and a portion is missing. Here the sample spans about 75,000 clones, more than 75% being singletons. The sample comprised peripheral blood. Every receptor here comes from a human donor in a cohort sampled during active COVID-19.

This chain connects TRBV29-1 to TRBJ1-2, with a possible D match to TRBD1 (5 bases). CDR3 size: 18 residues. The germline CDR1 and CDR2 sequences are SQVTM and ANQGSEA. Trimming took off 6 bases at V and 1 base at J, with 27 bases between the two ends. The CDR3 bases are TGCAGCGTACTCCACCACCAACCCAAGGCGGACAATAACTATGGCTACACCTTC. Translated: CSVLHHQPKADNNYGYTF.

J is TRBJ2-2 and V is TRBV18; 7 nucleotides align to TRBD1. CDR1 is KGHSH, CDR2 LQKENI, per germline. The CDR3 totals 14 residues. V dropped 6 bases and J dropped 0; count of bases not matched to a gene: 1. The CDR3 nucleotides read TGTGCCAGCTCGGGACAGTCGAACACCGGGGAGCTGTTTTTT. Amino acid sequence: CASSGQSNTGELFF.

The V call is TRBV10-3, the J call TRBJ2-5; the D is unclear. The germline gives CDR1 ENHRY, CDR2 SYGVKD. The germline V and J ends were trimmed by 9 bases and 0 bases, with 14 bases remaining between them. CDR3 length: 14 residues. Here the CDR3 DNA reads TGTGCCATTCAGGCTGATAAGTACCAAGAGACCCAGTACTTC. It is translated as CAIQADKYQETQYF.

This clone was detected a few times. J is TRBJ1-1 and V is TRBV18, with D uncertain. This CDR3 region has 15 residues. V was shortened by 3 bases and J by 1 base, with 12 bases between the two germline ends. Germline lookup yields CDR1 KGHSH and CDR2 LQKENI. The CDR3 DNA is TGTGCCAGCTCACCGTGGAGGACGGCGAACACTGAAGCTTTCTTT. Its translation is CASSPWRTANTEAFF.

This clone came up once. The chain joins TRBV3-1 (or the pseudogene TRBV3-2) to TRBJ1-6; tentatively, D is TRBD1 (5 bases). Germline values: CDR1 LGHDT, CDR2 YNNKEL (reference sequence). This CDR3 contains 15 residues. Between the trimmed V and J ends, which lost 4 bases and 7 bases, there was a span of 14 bases. CDR3 sequence reads: CASSPLDTENSPLHF. The CDR3 nucleotides are TGTGCCAGCAGCCCTTTGGACACCGAAAATTCACCCCTCCACTTT.